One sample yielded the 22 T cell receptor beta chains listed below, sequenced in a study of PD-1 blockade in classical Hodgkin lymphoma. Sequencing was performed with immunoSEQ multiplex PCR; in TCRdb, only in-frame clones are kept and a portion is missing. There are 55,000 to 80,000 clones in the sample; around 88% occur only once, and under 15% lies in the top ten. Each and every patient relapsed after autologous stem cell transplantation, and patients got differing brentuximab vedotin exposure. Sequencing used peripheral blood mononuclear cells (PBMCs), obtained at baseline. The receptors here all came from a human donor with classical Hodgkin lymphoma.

The CDR3 DNA reads TGTGCCAGCAGTGGAGACAGGGTCTATGGCTACACCTTC. It encodes CASSGDRVYGYTF. The rearrangement joins TRBV2 to TRBJ1-2; TRBD1 aligns across 7 bases. V shed 4 bases, J shed 4 bases, and the junction held 3 bases outside the gene matches. CDR3 length: 13 residues. Per germline, CDR1 SNHLY and CDR2 FYNNEI.

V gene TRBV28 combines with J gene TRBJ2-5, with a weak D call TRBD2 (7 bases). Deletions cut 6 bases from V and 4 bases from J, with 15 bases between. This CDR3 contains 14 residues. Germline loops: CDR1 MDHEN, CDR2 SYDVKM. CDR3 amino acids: CASSLSGEGETQYF. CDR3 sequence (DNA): TGTGCCAGCAGCCTATCAGGGGAGGGAGAGACCCAGTACTTC. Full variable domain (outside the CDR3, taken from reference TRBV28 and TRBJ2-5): DVKVTQSSRYLVKRTGEKVFLECVQDMDHENMFWYRQDPGLGLRLIYFSYDVKMKEKGDIPEGYSVSREKKERFSLILESASTNQTSMYLCASSLSGEGETQYFGPGTRLLVL.

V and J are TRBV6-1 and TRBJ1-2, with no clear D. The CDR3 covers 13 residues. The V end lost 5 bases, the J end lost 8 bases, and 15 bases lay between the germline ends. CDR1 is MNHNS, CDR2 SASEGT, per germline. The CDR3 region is CASSPKTARGYTF. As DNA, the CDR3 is TGTGCCAGCAGTCCAAAGACGGCTAGGGGCTACACCTTC.

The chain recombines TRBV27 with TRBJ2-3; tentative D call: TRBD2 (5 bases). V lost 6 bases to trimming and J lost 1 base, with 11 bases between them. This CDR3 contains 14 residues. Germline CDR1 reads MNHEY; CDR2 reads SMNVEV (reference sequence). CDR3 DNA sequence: TGTGCCAGCAGCTACCTCGGGGGCACAGATACGCAGTATTTT. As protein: CASSYLGGTDTQYF.

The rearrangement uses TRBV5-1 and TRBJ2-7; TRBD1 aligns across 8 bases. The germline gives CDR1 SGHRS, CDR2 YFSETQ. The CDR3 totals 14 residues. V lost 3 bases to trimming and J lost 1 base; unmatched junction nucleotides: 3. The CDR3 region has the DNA TGCGCCAGCAGCTCCCAGGGGGCTTCCTACGAGCAGTACTTC. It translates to CASSSQGASYEQYF.

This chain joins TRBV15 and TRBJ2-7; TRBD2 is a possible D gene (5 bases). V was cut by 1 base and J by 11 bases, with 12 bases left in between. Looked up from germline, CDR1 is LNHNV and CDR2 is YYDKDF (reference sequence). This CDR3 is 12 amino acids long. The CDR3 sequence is CATSRGGSVEYF. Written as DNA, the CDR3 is TGTGCCACCAGCAGAGGAGGGTCCGTAGAGTACTTC. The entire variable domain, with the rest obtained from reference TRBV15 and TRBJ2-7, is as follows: DAMVIQNPRYQVTQFGKPVTLSCSQTLNHNVMYWYQQKSSQAPKLLFHYYDKDFNNEADTPDNFQSRRPNTSFCFLDIRSPGLGDTAMYLCATSRGGSVEYFGPGTRLTVT.

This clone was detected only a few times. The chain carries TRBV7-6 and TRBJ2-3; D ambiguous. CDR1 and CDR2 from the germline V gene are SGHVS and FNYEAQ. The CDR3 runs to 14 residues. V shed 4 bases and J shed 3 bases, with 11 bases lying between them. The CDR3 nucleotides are TGTGCCAGCAGCTCAAAGCCGCGTACAGATACGCAGTATTTT. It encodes CASSSKPRTDTQYF.

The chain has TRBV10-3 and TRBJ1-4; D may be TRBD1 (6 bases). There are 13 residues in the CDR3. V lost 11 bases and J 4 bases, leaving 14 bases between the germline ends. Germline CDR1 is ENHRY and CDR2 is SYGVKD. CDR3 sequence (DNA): TGTGCCTCGAGGGACATTGGTAATGAAAAACTGTTTTTT. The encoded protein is CASRDIGNEKLFF.

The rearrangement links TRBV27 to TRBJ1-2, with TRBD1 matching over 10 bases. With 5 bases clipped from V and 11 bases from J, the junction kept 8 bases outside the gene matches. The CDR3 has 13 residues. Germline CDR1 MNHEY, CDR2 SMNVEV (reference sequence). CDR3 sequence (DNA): TGTGCCAGCAGTGGGTGGACAGGGGGGTCGTACACCTTC. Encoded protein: CASSGWTGGSYTF.

In DNA form, the CDR3 reads TGTGCCAGCAGCTTGCCCGGGGGGGAGGAGCAGTACTTC. Residues: CASSLPGGEEQYF. The rearrangement joins TRBV27 to TRBJ2-7; 8 bases align to TRBD2. The CDR3 runs 13 residues. J was trimmed by 7 bases and V by 6 bases; bases with no gene match: 8. Germline assignment: CDR1 MNHEY and CDR2 SMNVEV (reference sequence).

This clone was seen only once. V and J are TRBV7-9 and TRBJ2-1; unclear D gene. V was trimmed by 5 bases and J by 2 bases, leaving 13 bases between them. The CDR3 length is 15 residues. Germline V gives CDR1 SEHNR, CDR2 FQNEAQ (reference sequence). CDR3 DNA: TGTGCCAGCAGCCCAAGTCCGGGCCCCTACAATGAGCAGTTCTTC. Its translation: CASSPSPGPYNEQFF.

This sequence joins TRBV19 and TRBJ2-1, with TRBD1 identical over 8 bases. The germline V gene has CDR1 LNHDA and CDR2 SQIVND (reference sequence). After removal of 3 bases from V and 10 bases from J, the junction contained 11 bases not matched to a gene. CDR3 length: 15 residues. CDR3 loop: CASSIAGQGRAEQFF. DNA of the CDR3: TGTGCCAGTAGTATCGCTGGACAGGGTCGGGCGGAGCAGTTCTTC.

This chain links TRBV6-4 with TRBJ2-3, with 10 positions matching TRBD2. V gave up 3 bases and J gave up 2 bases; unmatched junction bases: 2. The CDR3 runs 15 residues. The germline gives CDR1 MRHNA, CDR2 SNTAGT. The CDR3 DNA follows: TGTGCCAGCAGTGAAAGCGGGGGGGCCACAGATACGCAGTATTTT. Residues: CASSESGGATDTQYF.

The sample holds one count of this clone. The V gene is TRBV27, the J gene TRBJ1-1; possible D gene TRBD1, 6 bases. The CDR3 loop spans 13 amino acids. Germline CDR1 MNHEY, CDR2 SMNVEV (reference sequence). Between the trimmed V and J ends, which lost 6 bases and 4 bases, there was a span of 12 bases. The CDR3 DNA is TGTGCCAGCAGGAGGGGGGGGAGCACTGAAGCTTTCTTT. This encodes CASRRGGSTEAFF.

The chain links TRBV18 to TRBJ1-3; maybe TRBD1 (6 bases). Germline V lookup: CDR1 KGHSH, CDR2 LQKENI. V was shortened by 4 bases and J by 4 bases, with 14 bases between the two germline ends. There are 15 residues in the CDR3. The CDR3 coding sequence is TGTGCCAGCTCACAAGCAAACGACAGGGGAAACACCATATATTTT. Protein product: CASSQANDRGNTIYF.

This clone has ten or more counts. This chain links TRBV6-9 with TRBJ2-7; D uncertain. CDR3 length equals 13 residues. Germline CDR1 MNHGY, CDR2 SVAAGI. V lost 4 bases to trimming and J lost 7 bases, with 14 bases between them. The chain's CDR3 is CASSSGPLGEQYF. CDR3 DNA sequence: TGTGCCAGCAGTTCCGGCCCCTTAGGGGAGCAGTACTTC.

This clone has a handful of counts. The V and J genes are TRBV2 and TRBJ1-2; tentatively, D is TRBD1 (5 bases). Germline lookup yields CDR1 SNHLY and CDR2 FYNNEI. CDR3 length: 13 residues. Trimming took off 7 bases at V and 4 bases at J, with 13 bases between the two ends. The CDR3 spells CASKRGSGYGYTF. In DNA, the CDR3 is TGTGCCAGCAAGCGGGGGTCCGGCTATGGCTACACCTTC.

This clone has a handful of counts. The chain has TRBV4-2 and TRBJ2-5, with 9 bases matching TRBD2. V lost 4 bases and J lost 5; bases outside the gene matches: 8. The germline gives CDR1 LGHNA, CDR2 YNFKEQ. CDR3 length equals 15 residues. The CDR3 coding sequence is TGTGCCAGCAGCCTCTCAGCGGGGGGATATGAGACCCAGTACTTC. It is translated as CASSLSAGGYETQYF.

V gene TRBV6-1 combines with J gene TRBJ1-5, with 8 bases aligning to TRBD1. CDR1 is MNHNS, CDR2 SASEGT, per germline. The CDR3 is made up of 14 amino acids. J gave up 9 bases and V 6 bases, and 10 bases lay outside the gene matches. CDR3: CASSLGQGSGPQHF. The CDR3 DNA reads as TGTGCCAGCAGCCTCGGACAGGGCTCGGGGCCCCAGCATTTT.

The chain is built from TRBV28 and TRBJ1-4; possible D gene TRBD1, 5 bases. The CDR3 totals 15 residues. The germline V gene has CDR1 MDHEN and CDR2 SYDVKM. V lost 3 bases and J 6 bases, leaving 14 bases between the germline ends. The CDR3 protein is CASSFLGGEDEKLFF. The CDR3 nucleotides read TGTGCCAGCAGTTTCCTCGGGGGGGAGGATGAAAAACTGTTTTTT.

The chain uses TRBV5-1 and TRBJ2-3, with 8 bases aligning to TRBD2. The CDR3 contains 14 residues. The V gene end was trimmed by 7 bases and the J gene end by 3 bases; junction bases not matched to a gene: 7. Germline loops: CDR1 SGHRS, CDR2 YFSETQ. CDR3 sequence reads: CASRPLAGTDTQYF. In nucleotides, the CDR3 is TGCGCCAGCCGCCCCCTAGCGGGTACAGATACGCAGTATTTT.

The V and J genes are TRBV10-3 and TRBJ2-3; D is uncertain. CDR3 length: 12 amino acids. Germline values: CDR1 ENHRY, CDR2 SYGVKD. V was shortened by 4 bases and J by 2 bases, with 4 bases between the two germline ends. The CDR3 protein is CAISAATDTQYF. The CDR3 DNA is TGTGCCATCAGTGCAGCCACAGATACGCAGTATTTT.